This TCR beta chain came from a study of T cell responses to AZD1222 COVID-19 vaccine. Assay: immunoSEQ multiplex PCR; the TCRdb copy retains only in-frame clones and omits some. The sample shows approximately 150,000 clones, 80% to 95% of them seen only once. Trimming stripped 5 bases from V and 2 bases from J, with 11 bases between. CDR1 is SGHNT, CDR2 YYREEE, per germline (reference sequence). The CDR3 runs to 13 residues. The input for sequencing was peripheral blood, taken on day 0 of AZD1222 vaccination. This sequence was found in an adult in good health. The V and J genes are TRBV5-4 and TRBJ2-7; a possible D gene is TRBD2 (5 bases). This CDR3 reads CASSLTGAYEQYF. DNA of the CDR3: TGTGCCAGCAGTCTAACCGGGGCCTACGAGCAGTACTTC.